The table lists the clone carrying this TCR beta chain with a few counts. TCRdb re-analysed the 5' RACE reads in MiXCR, keeping a single row per CDR3 protein. The sample shows around 650,000 distinct CDR3 sequences, 7.1% of them seen only once. This sample stems from a study of identical twins. The data were also submitted as part of a second study, on yellow fever vaccine responses in identical twins.

The sample was PBMCs. This sequence was found in a woman under 30 in good health.

The CDR3 DNA sequence: TGTGCCAGCAGTGCGGCCAATCAGCCCCAGCATTTT. It translates to CASSAANQPQHF. The chain has TRBV12-3 or TRBV12-4 and TRBJ1-5; D ambiguous. The V and J ends lost 5 bases and 3 bases respectively, with 5 bases between them. This CDR3 region has 12 residues.